The entry that follows covers one T cell receptor beta chain sequence. UMI-labeled TRB cDNA libraries were prepared by 5' RACE. For each CDR3 protein, TCRdb gives one entry from its re-call of the 5' RACE reads, without DNA. The table lists 50,000 to 55,000 distinct CDR3 sequences, with more than 1.3% in the top ten. Naive CD8+ T cells carried a CD45RO-CCR7+CD27+CD95- phenotype. CDR1 SGHVS and CDR2 FNYEAQ come from the germline V gene. This CDR3 is built from 17 residues. The data were taken from a study of CXCR3-negative and CXCR3-positive naive CD8 T cells. What was sequenced was naive CXCR3- CD8+ T cells from blood. Regarding subset: CD45RO-CCR7+CD27+CD95- naive CD8+ T cells lacking CXCR3 (TNR3-). The J gene is TRBJ2-7, the V gene TRBV7-6; TCRdb picks TRBD1, but there is no DNA to check that call. This sequence originates from a human donor in good health. Some clones in this sample may be carry-over from other donors' samples. This CDR3 is CASSLAAGEVSTYEQYF.